Below are 30 T cell receptor beta chains sequenced from a single sample in a study of tumor-infiltrating lymphocytes in localized non-small cell lung cancer. Clones were read by immunoSEQ multiplex PCR, and TCRdb kept only the in-frame ones, dropping some. The data contain fewer than 15,000 clones, around four fifths of them singletons. The sequencing input was uninvolved lung tissue not adjacent to the tumor. The receptors here all came from a human donor with non-small cell lung cancer.

The V call is TRBV27, the J call TRBJ2-7, with 8 positions matching TRBD1. J gave up 2 bases and V 4 bases, and 4 bases lay outside the gene matches. The CDR3 covers 14 residues. Germline CDR1 reads MNHEY; CDR2 reads SMNVEV (reference sequence). The CDR3 loop reads CASSSADRAYEQYF. In nucleotides, the CDR3 is TGTGCCAGCAGTTCGGCGGACAGGGCCTACGAGCAGTACTTC.

The chain uses TRBV10-2 and TRBJ2-3, with 13 bases matching TRBD2. The CDR3 loop spans 15 amino acids. Germline V gene data show CDR1 as WSHSY and CDR2 as SAAADI. V shed 8 bases and J 1 base; nucleotides not matched to a gene: 3. The CDR3 sequence is CASRGTSGGTDTQYF. The CDR3 DNA sequence: TGCGCCAGCCGAGGGACTAGCGGGGGCACAGATACGCAGTATTTT.

V usage is TRBV28 and J usage is TRBJ1-3; 8 bases fit TRBD1. Per germline, CDR1 MDHEN and CDR2 SYDVKM. The CDR3 consists of 16 residues. The J segment lost 0 bases and the V segment lost 5 bases, leaving 6 bases of the junction unmatched. The CDR3 loop is CASSPPGQDSGNTIYF. The CDR3 DNA reads TGTGCCAGCAGTCCCCCGGGACAGGACTCTGGAAACACCATATATTTT. Full variable domain (remainder filled in from reference TRBV28 and TRBJ1-3): DVKVTQSSRYLVKRTGEKVFLECVQDMDHENMFWYRQDPGLGLRLIYFSYDVKMKEKGDIPEGYSVSREKKERFSLILESASTNQTSMYLCASSPPGQDSGNTIYFGEGSWLTVV.

This clone was observed a handful of times. The V gene is TRBV6-5, the J gene TRBJ1-1; D not resolved. The length of the CDR3 is 14 residues. V lost 2 bases and J 1 base, leaving 8 bases between the germline ends. Germline CDR1 is MNHEY and CDR2 is SVGAGI. As DNA, the CDR3 is TGTGCCAGCAGTTACACCGAATGGAACACTGAAGCTTTCTTT. As protein: CASSYTEWNTEAFF.

V gene TRBV30 combines with J gene TRBJ2-7; unclear D gene. The CDR3 is made up of 15 amino acids. Trimming pared 5 bases from V and 5 bases from J, leaving 22 bases between. In germline, CDR1 is GTSNPN, CDR2 SVGIG (reference sequence). The CDR3 coding sequence is TGTGCCTGGGGTAGAGCGAGTGCCCCTTCGGACGAGCAGTACTTC. This gives the protein CAWGRASAPSDEQYF.

The V gene is TRBV6-6, the J gene TRBJ2-7; TRBD1 aligns across 8 bases. CDR1 and CDR2 from the germline V gene are MNHNY and SVGAGI (reference sequence). The CDR3 has 13 amino acids. Trimming cost V 6 bases and J 6 bases; bases outside gene matches: 7. The CDR3: CASSFDRGGEQYF. The CDR3 nucleotides read TGTGCCAGCAGCTTCGACAGGGGTGGCGAGCAGTACTTC.

V and J are TRBV5-4 and TRBJ1-2, with 7 bases identical to TRBD1. Germline V gene data show CDR1 as SGHNT and CDR2 as YYREEE (reference sequence). V dropped 4 bases and J dropped 6; count of bases not matched to a gene: 15. The CDR3 runs 16 residues. CDR3 DNA sequence: TGTGCCAGCAGCCGGGTGCGACAGGGCACCCAGGATGGCTACACCTTC. Its translation: CASSRVRQGTQDGYTF.

The rearrangement uses TRBV9 and TRBJ2-7, with 7 bases aligning to TRBD2. V was pared by 4 bases and J by 5 bases, with 9 bases of the junction left unmatched. This CDR3 spans 14 amino acids. Germline V CDR1 and CDR2: SGDLS, YYNGEE. The CDR3 spells CASSPGGGDHEQYF. The DNA for the CDR3 is TGTGCCAGCAGCCCCGGGGGAGGGGACCACGAGCAGTACTTC.

The rearrangement uses TRBV2 and TRBJ1-1; TRBD1 is a possible D gene (5 bases). The germline V and J ends were trimmed by 7 bases and 1 base, with 16 bases remaining between them. Germline CDR1 is SNHLY and CDR2 is FYNNEI. The CDR3 is 15 residues long. The chain's CDR3 is CASTVTGTQNTEAFF. CDR3 nucleotides: TGTGCCAGCACCGTAACCGGGACTCAGAACACTGAAGCTTTCTTT. Full variable domain (remainder filled in from reference TRBV2 and TRBJ1-1): EPEVTQTPSHQVTQMGQEVILRCVPISNHLYFYWYRQILGQKVEFLVSFYNNEISEKSEIFDDQFSVERPDGSNFTLKIRSTKLEDSAMYFCASTVTGTQNTEAFFGQGTRLTVV.

The chain has TRBV27 and TRBJ1-1; no clear D. Trimming cost V 6 bases and J 9 bases, with 17 bases left between them. Germline assignment: CDR1 MNHEY and CDR2 SMNVEV (reference sequence). This CDR3 region has 13 residues. The CDR3 coding sequence is TGTGCCAGCAGAGTAACACCCACGAGCAAAGCTTTCTTT. Its protein product is CASRVTPTSKAFF.

The V and J genes are TRBV2 and TRBJ1-5, with D tentatively TRBD1 (6 bases). With 9 bases removed from V and 1 base from J, the gap between germline ends came to 10 bases. Germline V gene data show CDR1 as SNHLY and CDR2 as FYNNEI. The CDR3 extends over 13 amino acids. The CDR3 DNA reads as TGTGCCAGTAACAGGGACAGCAATCAGCCCCAGCATTTT. Protein sequence: CASNRDSNQPQHF.

The chain employs TRBV5-4 and TRBJ2-7; the match to TRBD2 covers 8 bases. The V and J ends lost 0 bases and 5 bases, in that order; junction bases with no gene match: 4. The CDR3 contains 14 residues. The V gene's germline CDR1 is SGHNT and CDR2 YYREEE (reference sequence). The CDR3 sequence: CASSLVGRVDEQYF. The CDR3 bases are TGTGCCAGCAGCTTGGTCGGGAGGGTGGACGAGCAGTACTTC.

The chain employs TRBV9 and TRBJ2-3; TRBD2 matches 9 bases. J was trimmed by 0 bases and V by 3 bases; bases with no gene match: 2. The CDR3 extends over 15 amino acids. Germline V gene sequence: CDR1 SGDLS, CDR2 YYNGEE. The CDR3 DNA reads as TGTGCCAGCAGCGGCCTAGCGGGGAGCACAGATACGCAGTATTTT. Encoded protein: CASSGLAGSTDTQYF. Looking up the rest from reference TRBV9 and TRBJ2-3 gives the full variable domain: DSGVTQTPKHLITATGQRVTLRCSPRSGDLSVYWYQQSLDQGLQFLIQYYNGEERAKGNILERFSAQQFPDLHSELNLSSLELGDSALYFCASSGLAGSTDTQYFGPGTRLTVL.

This clone was recorded a few times. An end of the junction does not agree with germline; a read error may underlie this. CDR3: CASSLDRGHEQFF. Written as DNA, the CDR3 is TGTGCTAGCAGCTTAGACAGGGGCCATGAGCAGTTCTTC. The rearrangement uses TRBV7-7 and TRBJ2-1; 8 bases align to TRBD1. This CDR3 spans 13 amino acids. In germline, CDR1 is SSHAT, CDR2 FNYEAQ (reference sequence).

This clone was seen a handful of times. This chain uses TRBV6-5 with TRBJ2-7; the D gene is possibly TRBD2 (5 bases). The CDR3 runs 16 residues. V lost 0 bases to trimming and J lost 0 bases, with 12 bases between them. Germline assignment: CDR1 MNHEY and CDR2 SVGAGI. CDR3 coding DNA: TGTGCCAGCAGTTACTCGGCGCGGGTGAGCTCCTACGAGCAGTACTTC. The encoded protein is CASSYSARVSSYEQYF.

This clone was recorded once. The chain recombines TRBV7-2 with TRBJ2-3; D is possibly TRBD1 (6 bases). The length of the CDR3 is 13 residues. CDR1 and CDR2 (germline): SGHTA, FQGNSA. With 1 base removed from V and 8 bases from J, the gap between germline ends came to 10 bases. The CDR3 DNA sequence: TGTGCCAGCAGCTTAGGGACAGCGAGTACGCAGTATTTT. It yields the protein CASSLGTASTQYF.

The chain links TRBV14 to TRBJ2-1; 7 bases agree with TRBD1. CDR3 length: 15 residues. V lost 5 bases, J lost 5 bases, and 9 bases stayed unmatched. Germline values: CDR1 SGHDN, CDR2 FVKESK. The CDR3 DNA is TGTGCCAGCAGCACCCGACAGGGTGGCCACAATGAGCAGTTCTTC. This codes for CASSTRQGGHNEQFF.

This clone showed up just once. The chain is built from TRBV29-1 and TRBJ2-1, with a weak D call TRBD1 (5 bases). This CDR3 region has 12 residues. Germline lookup yields CDR1 SQVTM and CDR2 ANQGSEA. CDR3 sequence reads: CRVKSGYNEQFF. For the CDR3, the DNA is TGCAGGGTTAAGTCAGGGTACAATGAGCAGTTCTTC.

V is TRBV4-2 and J is TRBJ1-2; D possibly corresponds to TRBD1 (5 bases). Germline V gene data show CDR1 as LGHNA and CDR2 as YNFKEQ. The CDR3 is made up of 15 amino acids. V lost 1 base and J lost 8, with 17 bases in between. CDR3 in DNA: TGTGCCAGCAGCCAAGCCTTGCCGGGGCAGCTAGGCTACACCTTC. Its protein is CASSQALPGQLGYTF.

The V call is TRBV5-1, the J call TRBJ1-5; 10 bases align to TRBD1. Germline V gives CDR1 SGHRS, CDR2 YFSETQ. The CDR3 covers 15 residues. V lost 4 bases, J lost 7 bases, and 8 bases stayed unmatched. The CDR3 region is CASSKTGGAGQPQHF. In DNA, the CDR3 is TGCGCCAGCAGCAAGACAGGGGGCGCAGGGCAGCCCCAGCATTTT.

The V call is TRBV30, the J call TRBJ1-1; D might be TRBD1 (6 bases). CDR1 is GTSNPN, CDR2 SVGIG, per germline (reference sequence). Trimming pared 8 bases from V and 0 bases from J, leaving 16 bases between. CDR3 length: 14 amino acids. In DNA, the CDR3 is TGTGCCGGATTAGGGGGTGCCTTGAACACTGAAGCTTTCTTT. This encodes CAGLGGALNTEAFF.

V and J are TRBV30 and TRBJ2-7; 10 bases fit TRBD2. The germline V gene encodes CDR1 GTSNPN and CDR2 SVGIG (reference sequence). V lost 8 bases and J lost 0; bases outside the gene matches: 19. CDR3 size: 18 residues. This chain's CDR3 is CAGEGGTSAARSSYEQYF. For the CDR3, the DNA is TGTGCCGGGGAGGGCGGGACTAGCGCGGCCAGGAGCTCCTACGAGCAGTACTTC.

This clone has only a few counts. This sequence joins TRBV9 and TRBJ2-3; D perhaps matches TRBD2 (6 bases). The CDR3 consists of 14 residues. V lost 0 bases, J lost 4 bases, and 9 bases lay in between. The germline V gene has CDR1 SGDLS and CDR2 YYNGEE. The CDR3 DNA reads as TGTGCCAGCAGCGTAGGAGGGGAGGCAGATACGCAGTATTTT. As protein: CASSVGGEADTQYF.

The J gene is TRBJ2-2, the V gene TRBV18; possible D gene TRBD1, 6 bases. The ends were cut back, 1 base at V and 2 bases at J, with 14 bases in the middle. There are 17 residues in the CDR3. Germline assignment: CDR1 KGHSH and CDR2 LQKENI. The CDR3 protein is CASSPRGGRINTGELFF. CDR3 sequence (DNA): TGTGCCAGCTCACCACGTGGGGGCAGGATAAACACCGGGGAGCTGTTTTTT.

This clone appeared a few times. The J gene is TRBJ2-2, the V gene TRBV19; either TRBD1 or TRBD2 may supply D (5 bases each). Germline-derived CDR1 and CDR2 are LNHDA and SQIVND (reference sequence). The CDR3 is 16 amino acids. V lost 5 bases and J lost 0, with 13 bases in between. CDR3 DNA: TGTGCCAGTAGTTTAGCCGGGACCTCGAACACCGGGGAGCTGTTTTTT. As protein: CASSLAGTSNTGELFF.

The chain is built from TRBV19 and TRBJ2-2; D possibly corresponds to TRBD2 (6 bases). Per the germline V gene, CDR1 is LNHDA and CDR2 is SQIVND (reference sequence). This CDR3 is 14 amino acids long. Deletions cut 3 bases from V and 6 bases from J, with 11 bases between. The CDR3 nucleotides read TGTGCCAGTAGTATGGGCAGGGAGGCCGGGGAGCTGTTTTTT. Encoded protein: CASSMGREAGELFF.

V is TRBV5-1 and J is TRBJ2-2; D is unclear. The CDR3 length is 11 residues. V was shortened by 2 bases and J by 5 bases, with 1 base between the two germline ends. Germline V gene sequence: CDR1 SGHRS, CDR2 YFSETQ. CDR3 nucleotide sequence: TGCGCCAGCAGCTTTACCGGGGAGCTGTTTTTT. The encoded protein is CASSFTGELFF. The full variable domain, its missing parts supplied by reference TRBV5-1 and TRBJ2-2, is KAGVTQTPRYLIKTRGQQVTLSCSPISGHRSVSWYQQTPGQGLQFLFEYFSETQRNKGNFPGRFSGRQFSNSRSEMNVSTLELGDSALYLCASSFTGELFFGEGSRLTVL.

The rearrangement links TRBV6-5 to TRBJ1-4; D remains ambiguous. Trimming cost V 2 bases and J 8 bases, with 12 bases left between them. This CDR3 has 14 residues. Germline V gene sequence: CDR1 MNHEY, CDR2 SVGAGI. The CDR3 protein is CASSYGRVGEKLFF. The CDR3 DNA follows: TGTGCCAGCAGTTACGGCCGGGTCGGAGAAAAACTGTTTTTT.

The chain joins TRBV9 to TRBJ2-1; 9 nucleotides line up with TRBD2. The CDR3 has 15 amino acids. CDR1 and CDR2 from the germline V gene are SGDLS and YYNGEE. Trimming removed 4 bases from V and 3 bases from J; junction bases left unmatched: 5. CDR3 nucleotide sequence: TGTGCCAGCAGCCCGAGGACTAGCGACTACAATGAGCAGTTCTTC. Residues: CASSPRTSDYNEQFF.

This chain uses TRBV19 with TRBJ1-1; 9 nucleotides line up with TRBD1. Per the germline V gene, CDR1 is LNHDA and CDR2 is SQIVND (reference sequence). The CDR3 length is 15 residues. V lost 4 bases and J lost 12; bases outside the gene matches: 15. The chain's CDR3 is CASSTRTGEAWGTFF. The CDR3 region has the DNA TGTGCCAGTAGTACACGGACAGGGGAGGCCTGGGGGACTTTCTTT.